This entry describes one TCR beta chain. Per the authors' pipeline: How many nucleated cells were present was estimated from reference gene primer amplification. Produced via immunoSEQ multiplex PCR; TCRdb's table is partial and in-frame only. The V and J calls and clone size come from that table; D and trimming were worked out from the DNA. This table holds approximately 310,000 clones, 85% found once. The sample belongs to a study of blood T cell repertoires in COVID-19. Adults between about 18 and 95 years of age took part from 24 US areas. Up to 2 weeks before entering the study, exposed participants had met a COVID-19 case. The V end lost 3 bases, the J end lost 8 bases, and 17 bases lay between the germline ends. This CDR3 spans 15 amino acids. Germline CDR1 KGHSH, CDR2 LQKENI.

The sequencing input was PBMCs or T cells enriched from blood (not recorded which). The chain combines TRBV18 with TRBJ1-5; D remains unclear. The TCR comes from a woman aged 25 to 45 who had been exposed to COVID-19. The CDR3 region is CASSPGIDTQEPQHF. The CDR3 bases are TGTGCCAGCTCACCCGGGATAGACACCCAGGAGCCCCAGCATTTT.